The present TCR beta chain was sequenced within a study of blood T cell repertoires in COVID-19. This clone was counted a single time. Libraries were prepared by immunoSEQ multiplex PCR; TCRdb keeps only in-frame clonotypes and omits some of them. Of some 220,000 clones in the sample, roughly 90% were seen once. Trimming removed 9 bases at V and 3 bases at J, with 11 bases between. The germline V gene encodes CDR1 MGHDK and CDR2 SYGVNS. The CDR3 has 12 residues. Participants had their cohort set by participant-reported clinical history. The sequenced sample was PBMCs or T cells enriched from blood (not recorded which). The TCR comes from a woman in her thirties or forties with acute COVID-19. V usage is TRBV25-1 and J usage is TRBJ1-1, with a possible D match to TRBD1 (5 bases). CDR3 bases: TGTGCCAGGTCTGAACAGGACACTGAAGCTTTCTTT. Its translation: CARSEQDTEAFF.